These 23 T cell receptor beta chains originate from one sample sequenced in a study of blood T cell repertoires in COVID-19. Repertoires were generated with immunoSEQ multiplex PCR, while TCRdb's copy carries only in-frame clones and drops some. The table has about 260,000 clones, about 90% seen once. Sequencing was done on a sample of PBMCs or T cells enriched from blood (not recorded which). All receptors come from a man in his fifties or sixties who had been exposed to COVID-19.

V and J are TRBV1 and TRBJ2-3; TRBD2 is the table's D call and was not checked against the DNA. TRBV1 is listed as a pseudogene. CDR3 size: 16 residues. CDR3 DNA: TGCACCAGCAGCCAGGGGACTAGCGGGAGCACAGATACGCAGTATTTT. This sequence encodes CTSSQGTSGSTDTQYF.

The chain employs TRBV6-1 and TRBJ2-2, with 7 bases lining up with TRBD2. The CDR3 consists of 14 residues. Germline V gene lookup returns CDR1 MNHNS and CDR2 SASEGT. The V gene end was trimmed by 2 bases and the J gene end by 9 bases; junction bases not matched to a gene: 6. This CDR3 reads CASSEHWRERELFF. The CDR3 DNA sequence: TGTGCCAGCAGTGAACATTGGCGGGAGAGGGAGCTGTTTTTT.

The chain uses TRBV5-1 and TRBJ1-6; D unclear. CDR3 length: 15 amino acids. From germline, CDR1 is SGHRS and CDR2 YFSETQ. V shed 1 base and J shed 0 bases, with 5 bases lying between them. For the CDR3, the DNA is TGCGCCAGCAGCTTGTACAGCTCCTATAATTCACCCCTCCACTTT. The encoded protein is CASSLYSSYNSPLHF.

This chain links TRBV30 with TRBJ1-3, with D unclear. Germline V gives CDR1 GTSNPN, CDR2 SVGIG (reference sequence). The CDR3 consists of 16 residues. Between the trimmed V and J ends, which lost 0 bases and 4 bases, there was a span of 16 bases. CDR3 sequence: CAWSVPPSWYGNTIYF. The CDR3 nucleotides are TGTGCCTGGAGTGTACCCCCCAGTTGGTACGGAAACACCATATATTTT.

The genes are TRBV19 and TRBJ1-1; 8 bases match TRBD1. The V gene end was trimmed by 7 bases and the J gene end by 1 base; junction bases not matched to a gene: 8. Germline CDR1 LNHDA, CDR2 SQIVND (reference sequence). The CDR3 consists of 15 residues. CDR3 coding DNA: TGTGCCAGTACCATAAGACAGGGGTCGAACACTGAAGCTTTCTTT. This codes for CASTIRQGSNTEAFF. Full variable domain (missing parts from reference TRBV19 and TRBJ1-1): DGGITQSPKYLFRKEGQNVTLSCEQNLNHDAMYWYRQDPGQGLRLIYYSQIVNDFQKGDIAEGYSVSREKKESFPLTVTSAQKNPTAFYLCASTIRQGSNTEAFFGQGTRLTVV.

The rearrangement uses TRBV6-5 and TRBJ2-6; possible D gene TRBD2, 6 bases. Germline V gene data show CDR1 as MNHEY and CDR2 as SVGAGI. This CDR3 comprises 16 residues. V lost 0 bases and J lost 2, with 8 bases in between. CDR3 nucleotides: TGTGCCAGCAGTTACTCCGGGGGTCCTGGGGCCAACGTCCTGACTTTC. This sequence encodes CASSYSGGPGANVLTF.

The chain combines TRBV10-3 with TRBJ2-1; 13 nucleotides match TRBD2. CDR3 size: 12 residues. J was trimmed by 14 bases and V by 2 bases; bases with no gene match: 0. Germline CDR1 ENHRY, CDR2 SYGVKD. The CDR3 nucleotides read TGTGCCATCAGTGAGACTAGCGGGAGGGAGTTCTTC. The encoded protein is CAISETSGREFF.

This rearrangement joins TRBV5-1 to TRBJ2-1; TRBD2 matches at 10 bases. This CDR3 has 14 amino acids. Germline values: CDR1 SGHRS, CDR2 YFSETQ. The ends lost 4 bases at V and 6 bases at J; junction bases unmatched: 4. As DNA, the CDR3 is TGCGCCAGCAGCCCGGAGCGGGGGGGCAATGAGCAGTTCTTC. Its protein is CASSPERGGNEQFF.

V gene TRBV16 combines with J gene TRBJ1-1; 9 positions match TRBD1. This CDR3 is 18 amino acids long. Looked up from germline, CDR1 is KGHSY and CDR2 is FQNENV. V gave up 5 bases and J gave up 5 bases; unmatched junction bases: 18. CDR3 loop: CASSKYGGQGRRRTEAFF. The DNA of the CDR3 is TGTGCCAGCAGCAAATATGGGGGACAGGGCCGCCGAAGAACTGAAGCTTTCTTT.

This chain links TRBV12-5 with TRBJ2-5; D is possibly TRBD1 (6 bases). CDR1 and CDR2 from the germline V gene are LGHNT and FRNRAP. The V and J ends lost 0 bases and 5 bases respectively, with 10 bases between them. This CDR3 is built from 14 residues. CDR3 in DNA: TGTGCTAGTGGTTTGGTCCCAGGGGAGGAGACCCAGTACTTC. This sequence encodes CASGLVPGEETQYF.

V gene TRBV15 combines with J gene TRBJ1-2; D is possibly TRBD1 (6 bases). Looked up from germline, CDR1 is LNHNV and CDR2 is YYDKDF (reference sequence). The CDR3 has 16 residues. Trimming cost V 0 bases and J 2 bases, with 13 bases left between them. CDR3 DNA sequence: TGTGCCACCAGCAGAGATCTCGGCAGGGGCAACTATGGCTACACCTTC. Translating gives CATSRDLGRGNYGYTF.

The V call is TRBV19, the J call TRBJ1-2; TRBD1 matches at 8 bases. Germline lookup yields CDR1 LNHDA and CDR2 SQIVND (reference sequence). V trimming: 8 bases; J trimming: 5 bases; junction bases outside the gene matches: 7. The CDR3 spans 13 residues. CDR3 region: CASRRTGIYGYTF. The CDR3 DNA reads as TGTGCCAGTCGCCGGACAGGGATATATGGCTACACCTTC.

The rearrangement joins TRBV6-5 to TRBJ1-6; D uncertain. Trimming removed 7 bases at V and 8 bases at J, with 9 bases between. CDR3 length: 12 amino acids. In germline, CDR1 is MNHEY, CDR2 SVGAGI. CDR3 amino acids: CASKETDSPLHF. The CDR3 DNA sequence: TGTGCCAGCAAAGAAACGGATTCACCCCTCCACTTT.

The rearrangement joins TRBV2 to TRBJ1-2, with a weak D call TRBD1 (5 bases). This CDR3 comprises 12 residues. Looked up from germline, CDR1 is SNHLY and CDR2 is FYNNEI. V was cut by 6 bases and J by 10 bases, with 15 bases left in between. Written as DNA, the CDR3 is TGTGCCAGCAGCCCGGGACTAGGTGACTACACCTTC. Amino acids: CASSPGLGDYTF. Based on the CDR3 plus reference TRBV2 and TRBJ1-2, the full variable domain is EPEVTQTPSHQVTQMGQEVILRCVPISNHLYFYWYRQILGQKVEFLVSFYNNEISEKSEIFDDQFSVERPDGSNFTLKIRSTKLEDSAMYFCASSPGLGDYTFGSGTRLTVV.

The rearrangement joins TRBV7-2 to TRBJ2-4; D possibly corresponds to TRBD1 (5 bases). The CDR3 contains 15 residues. Germline V gene lookup returns CDR1 SGHTA and CDR2 FQGNSA. The ends were cut back, 8 bases at V and 0 bases at J, with 14 bases in the middle. CDR3 coding DNA: TGTGCCAGCGGACACCGGTCCGTAGCCAAAAACATTCAGTACTTC. Residues: CASGHRSVAKNIQYF.

V is TRBV5-1 and J is TRBJ2-1; a possible D gene is TRBD2 (5 bases). Germline V gene lookup returns CDR1 SGHRS and CDR2 YFSETQ. V was cut by 4 bases and J by 0 bases, with 11 bases left in between. The CDR3 is made up of 15 amino acids. CDR3 sequence reads: CASSLSVSSYNEQFF. The CDR3, as DNA: TGCGCCAGCAGCCTTAGCGTTAGCTCCTACAATGAGCAGTTCTTC.

J is TRBJ2-3 and V is TRBV9, with TRBD2 matching 9 bases. Germline V gene data show CDR1 as SGDLS and CDR2 as YYNGEE. The trim removed 3 bases at V and 0 bases at J, leaving 8 bases unmatched. CDR3 length: 17 amino acids. CDR3 bases: TGTGCCAGCAGCGCGACGTCTAGCGGGGTTAGCACAGATACGCAGTATTTT. This translates into CASSATSSGVSTDTQYF.

This chain uses TRBV9 with TRBJ1-1; D call uncertain. Germline V CDR1 and CDR2: SGDLS, YYNGEE. This CDR3 is built from 15 residues. V lost 0 bases and J 3 bases, leaving 12 bases between the germline ends. CDR3 DNA sequence: TGTGCCAGCAGCGTAGAGCCCGGGTTTGACACTGAAGCTTTCTTT. The encoded protein is CASSVEPGFDTEAFF.

The chain uses TRBV16 and TRBJ1-2, with 9 bases identical to TRBD1. The CDR3 runs 16 residues. Germline trimming cut 1 base from V and 4 bases from J; bases unmatched to any gene: 7. CDR1 is KGHSY and CDR2 is FQNENV in the germline V gene. CDR3 sequence: CASSQFVGQGGYGYTF. In nucleotides, the CDR3 is TGTGCCAGCAGCCAATTTGTGGGACAGGGCGGCTATGGCTACACCTTC.

The chain carries TRBV19 and TRBJ2-2, with 8 positions matching TRBD1. With 5 bases clipped from V and 6 bases from J, the junction kept 11 bases outside the gene matches. In germline, CDR1 is LNHDA, CDR2 SQIVND (reference sequence). The CDR3 loop spans 16 amino acids. The CDR3 nucleotides read TGTGCCAGTAGTTCCGCAGGGGGCGATTTTGCCGGGGAGCTGTTTTTT. It specifies CASSSAGGDFAGELFF. Drawing the rest from reference TRBV19 and TRBJ2-2, the complete variable domain is DGGITQSPKYLFRKEGQNVTLSCEQNLNHDAMYWYRQDPGQGLRLIYYSQIVNDFQKGDIAEGYSVSREKKESFPLTVTSAQKNPTAFYLCASSSAGGDFAGELFFGEGSRLTVL.

V usage is TRBV29-1 and J usage is TRBJ2-7; D possibly corresponds to TRBD1 (5 bases). Germline lookup yields CDR1 SQVTM and CDR2 ANQGSEA. V was clipped by 7 bases and J by 0 bases, with 10 bases between them. The CDR3 contains 12 residues. The CDR3 region has the DNA TGCAGCGCTGTGACAGCCTCCTACGAGCAGTACTTC. Translation gives CSAVTASYEQYF.

The chain is built from TRBV2 and TRBJ1-5; D ambiguous. The V and J ends lost 4 bases and 7 bases respectively, with 14 bases between them. The germline V gene encodes CDR1 SNHLY and CDR2 FYNNEI. There are 14 residues in the CDR3. Here the CDR3 reads CASSGEGRRQPQHF. Written as DNA, the CDR3 is TGTGCCAGCAGTGGGGAAGGGAGGAGGCAGCCCCAGCATTTT.

The chain is built from TRBV5-1 and TRBJ1-2; 7 bases line up with TRBD1. Germline CDR1 is SGHRS and CDR2 is YFSETQ. This CDR3 is built from 13 residues. With V trimmed by 3 bases and J by 8 bases, 7 bases remained unmatched. In DNA, the CDR3 is TGCGCCAGCAGCTACCGTGACAGGGCCGGCTACACCTTC. Translation: CASSYRDRAGYTF.